This T cell receptor beta chain was observed in a study of T-cell reconstitution after alpha-beta-depleted transplantation in children. Findings and limits, study-wide: The origin of alpha-beta T cells about two months after transplant was reportedly several hundred expanded graft clones. After transplant, high TCRbeta diversity at day 60 in some patients arose from surviving recipient T cells and thymic progenitors. Newly generated T cells supplied most T-cell counts and diversity one year post-transplant.

A TCRbeta library incorporating unique molecular identifiers was prepared. A single record per CDR3 protein comes from TCRdb applying MiXCR to the PCR reads. The table includes 300,000 to 400,000 distinct CDR3 sequences, 20% to 30% detected once. CDR1 is MNHNS and CDR2 is SASEGT in the germline V gene. The CDR3 loop spans 17 amino acids. Turning to this clonotype: What it binds is unknown. Its ends do not fully match the called genes, so a read error is possible.

The TCR comes from a male patient younger than 18 who had a stem cell transplant for acute lymphoblastic leukemia, so the T cells may come from the graft donor. This sequence joins TRBV6-1 and TRBJ1-6, with 8 bases fitting TRBD1. The source was PBMCs, mostly from graft donor cells, collected 180 days after TCRalphabeta/CD19-depleted stem cell transplant. CDR3 nucleotides: TGTGCCAGCAGATCTGACAGGGGAAGCAGTCCTAATTCACGCCTCCACTTT. Encoded protein: CASRSDRGSSPNSRLHF.